Shown below are 32 T cell receptor beta chains from a single sample sequenced in a study of blood T cells in healthy people across ages. For the second PCR, which ran for about 7 to 11 cycles, a sample-barcoded 5' primer and a J-beta primer mix were used. MiXCR, applied by TCRdb to the 5' RACE reads, yields one record per CDR3 protein. The data contain under 2,000,000 distinct CDR3 sequences, around 50% of them singletons. Material for sequencing was blood. All receptors derive from a woman aged 40 to 50 in good health.

In its sample, this clonotype was seen a few times. CDR3 sequence reads: CATSDPTGRRDTQYF. The CDR3 DNA follows: TGTGCCACCAGTGACCCGACAGGGCGTAGAGATACGCAGTATTTT. This rearrangement joins TRBV24-1 to TRBJ2-3; TRBD1 agrees at 7 bases. J was trimmed by 5 bases and V by 4 bases; bases with no gene match: 8. CDR1 is KGHDR, CDR2 SFDVKD, per germline. This CDR3 comprises 15 residues.

This CDR3 is CASTGVQNEQFF. The DNA for the CDR3 is TGTGCCAGCACAGGGGTCCAAAATGAGCAGTTCTTC. The rearrangement joins TRBV27 to TRBJ2-1; a weak D match, TRBD1 (6 bases). Germline assignment: CDR1 MNHEY and CDR2 SMNVEV (reference sequence). V was pared by 7 bases and J by 7 bases, with 11 bases between. The CDR3 is made up of 12 amino acids.

This clonotype occurred once. V gene TRBV9 combines with J gene TRBJ2-2; D gene uncertain. With 0 bases removed from V and 4 bases from J, the gap between germline ends came to 4 bases. The CDR3 is made up of 13 amino acids. CDR1 and CDR2 (germline): SGDLS, YYNGEE. The CDR3 spells CASSVDATGELFF. As DNA, the CDR3 is TGTGCCAGCAGCGTAGATGCCACCGGGGAGCTGTTTTTT. The full variable domain, with the rest looked up from reference TRBV9 and TRBJ2-2, is DSGVTQTPKHLITATGQRVTLRCSPRSGDLSVYWYQQSLDQGLQFLIQYYNGEERAKGNILERFSAQQFPDLHSELNLSSLELGDSALYFCASSVDATGELFFGEGSRLTVL.

This clonotype was seen a handful of times. The rearrangement joins TRBV12-3 or TRBV12-4 to TRBJ1-5; a weak D match, TRBD1 (6 bases). The ends were cut back, 4 bases at V and 1 base at J, with 14 bases in the middle. CDR3 length: 16 residues. The CDR3 spells CASSWGGGASNQPQHF. As DNA, the CDR3 is TGTGCCAGCAGTTGGGGAGGGGGAGCGAGCAATCAGCCCCAGCATTTT.

The CDR3 coding sequence is TGTGCCAGCAGTTACTCGGCAGGAACGATCTCCTACGAGCAGTACTTC. As protein: CASSYSAGTISYEQYF. The rearrangement uses TRBV6-5 and TRBJ2-7, with D unclear. Looked up from germline, CDR1 is MNHEY and CDR2 is SVGAGI. The CDR3 sequence is 16 residues long. The V end was cut by 0 bases, the J end by 0 bases, with 12 bases between.

This clonotype has a handful of counts. The chain recombines TRBV6-2 or TRBV6-3 with TRBJ2-5; a weak D match, TRBD1 (6 bases). Trimming cost V 3 bases and J 6 bases, with 17 bases left between them. CDR3 length: 15 amino acids. CDR1 MNHEY and CDR2 SVGEGT come from the germline V gene. The CDR3 DNA reads TGTGCCAGCAGTTATCTGGACAGCTCAAGGAAGACCCAGTACTTC. Its translation: CASSYLDSSRKTQYF.

This clonotype was seen only a few times. In DNA, the CDR3 is TGCAGTGCTAGGGACAGACAGGCCTACGAGCAGTACTTC. Its protein is CSARDRQAYEQYF. This rearrangement joins TRBV20-1 to TRBJ2-7, with D possibly being TRBD1 (6 bases). Germline V lookup: CDR1 DFQATT, CDR2 SNEGSKA (reference sequence). The CDR3 spans 13 residues. Trimming cost V 3 bases and J 2 bases, with 11 bases left between them.

This rearrangement joins TRBV6-2 or TRBV6-3 to TRBJ2-1, with D possibly TRBD1 on 5 matching bases. The CDR3 extends over 15 amino acids. V was pared by 6 bases and J by 2 bases, with 14 bases between. Germline V lookup: CDR1 MNHEY, CDR2 SVGEGT. The DNA for the CDR3 is TGTGCCAGCAGCCGATCCGACAGTCCCTACAATGAGCAGTTCTTC. It specifies CASSRSDSPYNEQFF.

Turning to this clonotype: One base away lies a much larger clone, so this may be a sequencing read error. The genes are TRBV4-1 and TRBJ2-1; D is unresolved. This CDR3 has 15 residues. Germline V CDR1 and CDR2: MGHRA, YSYEKL. The DNA for the CDR3 is TGCACCAGCAGCCAAGCATCTGGTGATTACAATGAGCAGTTCTTC. Translation gives CTSSQASGDYNEQFF.

The chain is built from TRBV7-9 and TRBJ1-6; D unclear. CDR3 length: 13 amino acids. Trimming cost V 5 bases and J 5 bases, with 7 bases left between them. Per the germline V gene, CDR1 is SEHNR and CDR2 is FQNEAQ (reference sequence). The CDR3 DNA follows: TGTGCCAGCAGCGTATTGGATAATTCACCCCTCCACTTT. Its translation: CASSVLDNSPLHF.

This clonotype was counted between two and nine times. The rearrangement uses TRBV5-1 and TRBJ2-3, with D perhaps matching TRBD2 (6 bases). The CDR3 loop spans 15 amino acids. Germline-derived CDR1 and CDR2 are SGHRS and YFSETQ. The V end lost 2 bases, the J end lost 4 bases, and 14 bases lay between the germline ends. The CDR3 protein is CASSLGTFGPDTQYF. Written as DNA, the CDR3 is TGCGCCAGCAGCTTAGGGACTTTCGGACCAGATACGCAGTATTTT. Drawing the rest from reference TRBV5-1 and TRBJ2-3, the complete variable domain is KAGVTQTPRYLIKTRGQQVTLSCSPISGHRSVSWYQQTPGQGLQFLFEYFSETQRNKGNFPGRFSGRQFSNSRSEMNVSTLELGDSALYLCASSLGTFGPDTQYFGPGTRLTVL.

This clonotype occurred once. This chain uses TRBV6-1 with TRBJ2-4; D tentatively reads TRBD1 or TRBD2 (5 bases each). The DNA end favors TRBJ2-7, so the J call may be wrong. From germline, CDR1 is MNHNS and CDR2 SASEGT. CDR3 length equals 16 residues. The CDR3 sequence is CASRIRGDQGRNEQYF. DNA of the CDR3: TGTGCCAGCAGGATTAGAGGGGACCAGGGACGCAACGAGCAGTACTTC.

On this clonotype itself: Just one base apart from a much larger clone, this may be a read error. The chain uses TRBV2 and TRBJ2-6, with 10 bases matching TRBD1. V lost 3 bases to trimming and J lost 11 bases; unmatched junction nucleotides: 7. The CDR3 has 15 residues. Germline loops: CDR1 SNHLY, CDR2 FYNNEI. CDR3 DNA sequence: TGTGCCAGCAGTGAGTGGGACAGGGGTGCCGACGTCCTGACTTTC. Translation: CASSEWDRGADVLTF.

The rearrangement uses TRBV20-1 and TRBJ2-3; 8 nucleotides line up with TRBD1. Germline CDR1 reads DFQATT; CDR2 reads SNEGSKA (reference sequence). The CDR3 has 15 amino acids. Trimming took 1 base from V and 3 from J; bases not matched to a gene: 6. CDR3 protein: CSARVGQGATDTQYF. The CDR3 DNA sequence: TGCAGTGCTAGAGTCGGGCAGGGGGCGACAGATACGCAGTATTTT.

V is TRBV20-1 and J is TRBJ1-1; D is unresolved. V lost 1 base and J lost 0, with 12 bases in between. The CDR3 sequence is 15 residues long. Germline CDR1 DFQATT, CDR2 SNEGSKA (reference sequence). The CDR3 is CSARVHSPMNTEAFF. The CDR3 region has the DNA TGCAGTGCTAGAGTACACAGCCCAATGAACACTGAAGCTTTCTTT.

The chain joins TRBV28 to TRBJ2-2; D gene uncertain. CDR3 size: 12 residues. Germline V CDR1 and CDR2: MDHEN, SYDVKM. V dropped 4 bases and J dropped 9 bases, with 9 bases sitting between them. The CDR3 DNA follows: TGTGCCAGCAGTTCCCCAAACAGGGAGCTGTTTTTT. It yields the protein CASSSPNRELFF.

This chain links TRBV20-1 with TRBJ2-7; D uncertain. In germline, CDR1 is DFQATT, CDR2 SNEGSKA (reference sequence). V was clipped by 6 bases and J by 0 bases, with 9 bases between them. This CDR3 contains 12 residues. CDR3 coding DNA: TGCAGTGCGCCTACACCCTCCTACGAGCAGTACTTC. It encodes CSAPTPSYEQYF.

The chain links TRBV15 to TRBJ2-3; 8 bases match TRBD2. Germline V gives CDR1 LNHNV, CDR2 YYDKDF (reference sequence). The CDR3 is 15 amino acids. The trim removed 5 bases at V and 6 bases at J, leaving 10 bases unmatched. The chain's CDR3 is CATSPRGGLFDTQYF. The CDR3 DNA reads as TGTGCCACCAGCCCCCGGGGGGGTCTTTTTGATACGCAGTATTTT.

The V call is TRBV7-6, the J call TRBJ2-7; 7 nucleotides match TRBD2. The CDR3 covers 16 residues. Germline lookup yields CDR1 SGHVS and CDR2 FNYEAQ. V gave up 2 bases and J gave up 4 bases; unmatched junction bases: 11. DNA of the CDR3: TGTGCCAGCAGCTTAAAGAATATTGGGGGGGGATACGAGCAGTACTTC. Translation: CASSLKNIGGGYEQYF.

This rearrangement joins TRBV6-6 to TRBJ1-2, with D tentatively TRBD1 (6 bases). Germline CDR1 reads MNHNY; CDR2 reads SVGAGI (reference sequence). This CDR3 comprises 14 residues. Between the trimmed V and J ends, which lost 5 bases and 4 bases, there was a span of 14 bases. This CDR3 reads CASSVQGNAYGYTF. The CDR3 DNA reads as TGTGCCAGCAGTGTTCAGGGGAATGCCTATGGCTACACCTTC.

This clonotype has at least ten counts. A junction boundary mismatches the germline segment, possibly from a read error. V gene TRBV5-1 combines with J gene TRBJ1-1; D ambiguous. This CDR3 contains 11 residues. The germline CDR1 and CDR2 sequences are SGHRS and YFSETQ. The CDR3 region has the DNA TGTGCCAGCAGTTTGAACACTGAAGCTTTCTTT. Residues: CASSLNTEAFF.

The chain's CDR3 is CSARERGGFYEQYF. The CDR3 DNA sequence: TGCAGTGCTAGAGAGCGGGGGGGCTTCTACGAGCAGTACTTC. The genes are TRBV20-1 and TRBJ2-7; the match to TRBD2 covers 9 bases. V lost 0 bases, J lost 3 bases, and 3 bases stayed unmatched. The CDR3 loop spans 14 amino acids. The germline V gene has CDR1 DFQATT and CDR2 SNEGSKA (reference sequence).

This rearrangement joins TRBV7-2 to TRBJ2-3, with 13 bases fitting TRBD2. The CDR3 sequence is 16 residues long. Germline trimming cut 4 bases from V and 5 bases from J; bases unmatched to any gene: 6. Germline CDR1 SGHTA, CDR2 FQGNSA. The CDR3 region has the DNA TGTGCCAGCAGCTCCAGACTAGCGGGGGGAGGAGATACGCAGTATTTT. This encodes CASSSRLAGGGDTQYF.

Notes on this clonotype: One junction end does not reproduce the germline sequence, and a read error may be involved. J is TRBJ2-5 and V is TRBV7-2; D not resolved. The length of the CDR3 is 13 residues. Germline V lookup: CDR1 SGHTA, CDR2 FQGNSA. Here the CDR3 reads CANSRAADRAQYF. Written as DNA, the CDR3 is TGTGCCAACAGCCGGGCTGCCGACCGGGCCCAGTACTTC.

The J gene is TRBJ2-1, the V gene TRBV29-1; D call uncertain. CDR3 length: 12 residues. Trimming took off 0 bases at V and 4 bases at J, with 4 bases between the two ends. Germline V gives CDR1 SQVTM, CDR2 ANQGSEA. The CDR3 region is CSVEERYNEQFF. CDR3 DNA sequence: TGCAGCGTTGAAGAGCGTTACAATGAGCAGTTCTTC.

V usage is TRBV14 and J usage is TRBJ1-6; D unresolved. Germline-derived CDR1 and CDR2 are SGHDN and FVKESK. The CDR3 sequence is 14 residues long. Trimming removed 4 bases from V and 6 bases from J, with 10 bases in between. The CDR3 protein is CASSRSTSNSPLHF. The CDR3 coding sequence is TGTGCCAGCAGCCGGAGCACAAGTAATTCACCCCTCCACTTT.

The table lists this clonotype with a few counts. The V gene is TRBV20-1, the J gene TRBJ2-7; 7 bases line up with TRBD2. J was trimmed by 6 bases and V by 1 base; bases with no gene match: 12. The length of the CDR3 is 15 residues. CDR1 and CDR2 (germline): DFQATT, SNEGSKA (reference sequence). This CDR3 is CSARAVAGEVSEQYF. CDR3 sequence (DNA): TGCAGTGCTAGAGCGGTTGCGGGAGAAGTCAGCGAGCAGTACTTC.

This chain links TRBV11-1 with TRBJ2-1; TRBD1 aligns across 12 bases. With 5 bases clipped from V and 8 bases from J, the junction kept 7 bases outside the gene matches. CDR1 and CDR2 (germline): SGHAT, FQDESV (reference sequence). The CDR3 is 15 residues long. The DNA for the CDR3 is TGTGCCAGCAGCCACCGGGACAGGGGGCGCGATGAGCAGTTCTTC. This encodes CASSHRDRGRDEQFF.

This chain links TRBV21-1 with TRBJ2-7; the D segment call TRBD1 is taken from the table without a DNA check. TRBV21-1 is marked as a pseudogene. The CDR3 sequence is 14 residues long. CDR3 nucleotides: TGTGCCCCGGAGGGGGACCACCCCTCCTACGAGCAGTACTTC. This translates into CAPEGDHPSYEQYF.

The rearrangement joins TRBV5-1 to TRBJ2-1; D unresolved. Per the germline V gene, CDR1 is SGHRS and CDR2 is YFSETQ. Trimming cost V 0 bases and J 10 bases, with 17 bases left between them. The CDR3 is 15 residues long. CDR3 protein: CASSLESRPFNEQFF. The CDR3 region has the DNA TGCGCCAGCAGCTTGGAGAGCCGGCCGTTCAACGAGCAGTTCTTC.

This clonotype turned up a few times. This rearrangement joins TRBV7-9 to TRBJ2-3, with D possibly matching TRBD2 (5 bases). Trimming took 4 bases from V and 11 from J, leaving 13 bases between them. The CDR3 spans 12 residues. Germline V gene data show CDR1 as SEHNR and CDR2 as FQNEAQ (reference sequence). CDR3 residues: CASSSAPGGQYF. For the CDR3, the DNA is TGTGCCAGCAGCTCAGCCCCAGGAGGGCAGTATTTT. Filled out from reference TRBV7-9 and TRBJ2-3, the complete variable domain reads DTGVSQNPRHKITKRGQNVTFRCDPISEHNRLYWYRQTLGQGPEFLTYFQNEAQLEKSRLLSDRFSAERPKGSFSTLEIQRTEQGDSAMYLCASSSAPGGQYFGPGTRLTVL.

The rearrangement links TRBV7-2 to TRBJ2-7, with no clear D. This CDR3 has 12 amino acids. Looked up from germline, CDR1 is SGHTA and CDR2 is FQGNSA. V shed 8 bases and J shed 5 bases, with 13 bases lying between them. The CDR3 region has the DNA TGTGCCAGCGCCCGGCGGCCCAACGAGCAGTACTTC. Its protein product is CASARRPNEQYF.